This T cell receptor beta chain was recorded in a study of siplizumab effects on memory and regulatory T cells. The V gene's germline CDR1 is SGHDT and CDR2 YYEEEE. Trimming cost V 4 bases and J 6 bases, with 17 bases left between them. The CDR3 has 15 residues. Assay used: immunoSEQ multiplex PCR; TCRdb lists only in-frame clones, some missing. The data contain tens of thousands of clones, about 87% of them singletons. This TCR was sampled from a human donor in good health. The sample taken for sequencing was Tregs sorted from blood. The chain recombines TRBV5-6 with TRBJ1-5, with D possibly TRBD1 on 5 matching bases. CDR3 region: CASSKAPGGGQPQHF. CDR3 DNA: TGTGCCAGCAGCAAAGCACCGGGGGGGGGTCAGCCCCAGCATTTT.